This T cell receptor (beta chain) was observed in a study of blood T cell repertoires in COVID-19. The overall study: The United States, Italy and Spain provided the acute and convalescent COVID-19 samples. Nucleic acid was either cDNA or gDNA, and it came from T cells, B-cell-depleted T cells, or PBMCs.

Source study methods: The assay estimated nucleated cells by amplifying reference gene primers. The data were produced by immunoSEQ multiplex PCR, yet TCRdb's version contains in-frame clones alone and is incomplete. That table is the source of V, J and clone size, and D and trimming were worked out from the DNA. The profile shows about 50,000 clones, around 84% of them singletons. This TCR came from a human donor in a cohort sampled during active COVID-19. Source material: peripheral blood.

CDR3 amino acids: CASSPGFYNEQFF. CDR3 in DNA: TGTGCCAGCAGCCCCGGGTTCTACAATGAGCAGTTCTTC. The V gene is TRBV3-1 (or the pseudogene TRBV3-2), the J gene TRBJ2-1; D unclear. This CDR3 is built from 13 residues. Germline values: CDR1 LGHDT, CDR2 YNNKEL (reference sequence). Between the trimmed V and J ends, which lost 4 bases and 3 bases, there was a span of 7 bases.